The source of this T cell receptor beta chain is a study of blood T cell repertoires in COVID-19. The assay was immunoSEQ multiplex PCR, and TCRdb's table has in-frame clones only and misses some. The sample yields 300,000 to 400,000 clones, more than 85% seen once. J lost 3 bases, V lost 5 bases, and 9 bases had no gene match. The CDR3 loop spans 15 amino acids. Germline CDR1 SGHTS, CDR2 YDEGEE. Material: PBMCs or T cells enriched from blood (not recorded which). The TCR comes from a woman in her 30s who had been exposed to COVID-19. The chain links TRBV5-8 to TRBJ2-7; 9 bases agree with TRBD1. The chain's CDR3 is CASRRPGQGIYEQYF. DNA for the CDR3: TGTGCCAGCAGACGCCCGGGACAGGGAATCTACGAGCAGTACTTC.